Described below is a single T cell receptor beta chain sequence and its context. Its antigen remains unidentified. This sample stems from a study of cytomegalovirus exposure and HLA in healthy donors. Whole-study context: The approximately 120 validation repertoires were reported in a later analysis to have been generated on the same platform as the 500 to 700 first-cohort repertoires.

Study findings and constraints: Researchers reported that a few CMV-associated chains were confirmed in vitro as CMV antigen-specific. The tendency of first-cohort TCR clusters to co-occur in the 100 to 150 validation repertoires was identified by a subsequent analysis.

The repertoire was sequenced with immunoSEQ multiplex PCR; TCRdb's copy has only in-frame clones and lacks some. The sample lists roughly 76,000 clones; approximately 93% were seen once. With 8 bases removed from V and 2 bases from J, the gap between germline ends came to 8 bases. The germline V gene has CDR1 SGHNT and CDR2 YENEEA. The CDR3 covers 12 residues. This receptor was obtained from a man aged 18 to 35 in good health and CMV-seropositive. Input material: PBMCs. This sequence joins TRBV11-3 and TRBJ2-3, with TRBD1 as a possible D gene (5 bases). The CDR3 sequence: CASRRDTDTQYF. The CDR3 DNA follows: TGTGCCAGCCGCAGGGACACAGATACGCAGTATTTT.